There are a few counts of the clone carrying this T cell receptor (beta chain). This sample was taken from a study of regulatory T cells in long-lasting Graves disease. Study-level information: Persistence in Graves' disease required over 5 years of antithyroid drugs plus positive TSH receptor antibodies.

Time point specified: persistent/refractory GD, antithyroid drugs over 5 years with positive TRAb. PBMC-extracted RNA yielded the TCR library. Both iRepertoire HTBI primers and Arm-PCR of CDR3 regions were used to build the TCR beta libraries. MiXCR was run by TCRdb on the multiplex PCR reads, yielding one entry per CDR3 protein. The sample lists about 430,000 distinct CDR3 sequences; roughly 21% were seen once. The material sequenced was peripheral blood mononuclear cells (PBMCs), taken when the disease was refractory, from a patient treated with antithyroid drugs. The sequence derives from a female donor with Graves disease.

As DNA, the CDR3 is TGCAGTGCTACGGGCTACCGCTCTGGGGCCAACGTCCTGACTTTC. Amino acids: CSATGYRSGANVLTF. The chain uses TRBV20-1 and TRBJ2-6; D is unclear. Trimming cost V 4 bases and J 0 bases, with 10 bases left between them. In germline, CDR1 is DFQATT, CDR2 SNEGSKA (reference sequence). The CDR3 length is 15 residues.